The 27 T cell receptor beta chains in this list originate from one sample, sequenced in a study of T-cell memory formation after mild COVID-19. TCRdb independently ran MiXCR on the 5' RACE reads; one entry per CDR3 protein. The sample contains about 560,000 distinct CDR3 sequences, roughly 17% of which appear only once. The material sequenced was PBMCs or a T cell subset sorted from them (not recorded which). All receptors derive from an adult woman who had mild COVID-19 (a few samples of this study predate the infection). Cell type and time point are not known.

This clonotype was seen a few times. The chain is built from TRBV20-1 and TRBJ2-1; 11 bases are shared with TRBD2. The CDR3 is made up of 16 amino acids. Germline trimming cut 6 bases from V and 0 bases from J; bases unmatched to any gene: 7. Germline loops: CDR1 DFQATT, CDR2 SNEGSKA (reference sequence). The CDR3 here is CSADRLAGSSYNEQFF. CDR3 nucleotide sequence: TGCAGTGCAGATAGACTAGCGGGGTCCTCCTACAATGAGCAGTTCTTC.

The J gene is TRBJ2-3, the V gene TRBV2, with 8 positions matching TRBD2. V was pared by 3 bases and J by 1 base, with 15 bases of the junction left unmatched. Germline CDR1 SNHLY, CDR2 FYNNEI. This CDR3 spans 19 amino acids. CDR3 bases: TGTGCCAGCAGTGACGTAGCGGGATTCTCCCGTGTTGGCACAGATACGCAGTATTTT. This translates into CASSDVAGFSRVGTDTQYF.

This clonotype was observed a few times. The genes are TRBV19 and TRBJ1-5; D uncertain. Between the trimmed V and J ends, which lost 4 bases and 9 bases, there was a span of 10 bases. Germline assignment: CDR1 LNHDA and CDR2 SQIVND (reference sequence). This CDR3 region has 12 residues. The CDR3 DNA is TGTGCCAGTAGTAAACCCGTTGGGCCCCAGCATTTT. This encodes CASSKPVGPQHF.

There are a few counts of this clonotype. The chain employs TRBV5-1 and TRBJ2-5; 10 nucleotides match TRBD2. The CDR3 is made up of 15 amino acids. Germline loops: CDR1 SGHRS, CDR2 YFSETQ. Unmatched junction bases numbered 5, after V lost 4 bases and J lost 2 bases. The CDR3 nucleotides are TGCGCCAGCAGCCCGGGACTAGCGTCACAAGAGACCCAGTACTTC. This translates into CASSPGLASQETQYF.

This clonotype was observed a handful of times. The V and J genes are TRBV7-9 and TRBJ2-1; D is unresolved. In germline, CDR1 is SEHNR, CDR2 FQNEAQ (reference sequence). There are 15 residues in the CDR3. Trimming took 3 bases from V and 2 from J, leaving 11 bases between them. The DNA for the CDR3 is TGTGCCAGCAGCTTTGGGCGGTCACCCTACAATGAGCAGTTCTTC. This gives the protein CASSFGRSPYNEQFF. Looking up the rest from reference TRBV7-9 and TRBJ2-1 gives the full variable domain: DTGVSQNPRHKITKRGQNVTFRCDPISEHNRLYWYRQTLGQGPEFLTYFQNEAQLEKSRLLSDRFSAERPKGSFSTLEIQRTEQGDSAMYLCASSFGRSPYNEQFFGPGTRLTVL.

This clonotype has at least ten counts. This rearrangement joins TRBV9 to TRBJ1-1, with a weak D call TRBD1 (5 bases). The CDR3 contains 13 residues. Looked up from germline, CDR1 is SGDLS and CDR2 is YYNGEE. The V and J ends lost 0 bases and 4 bases respectively, with 7 bases between them. The CDR3 DNA is TGTGCCAGCAGCGTAGTGAGGGGCACTGAAGCTTTCTTT. Amino acids: CASSVVRGTEAFF.

The rearrangement uses TRBV20-1 and TRBJ2-2, with D possibly being TRBD2 (5 bases). The V gene lost 0 bases and the J gene lost 5 bases, with 13 bases spanning the gap. Germline V gene sequence: CDR1 DFQATT, CDR2 SNEGSKA (reference sequence). The CDR3 is 15 residues long. The CDR3 nucleotides read TGCAGTGCTAGAGACCCCAATGGCGGGACCGGGGAGCTGTTTTTT. Amino acids: CSARDPNGGTGELFF.

This clonotype showed up just a few times. The DNA of the CDR3 is TGTGCCAGCAGCTGGCCCGGGACTTCCACAGATACGCAGTATTTT. Translation gives CASSWPGTSTDTQYF. The chain is built from TRBV7-9 and TRBJ2-3, with D perhaps TRBD2 (6 bases). The CDR3 loop spans 15 amino acids. Trimming shortened V by 4 bases and J by 2 bases, and 13 bases separated the two germline ends. Looked up from germline, CDR1 is SEHNR and CDR2 is FQNEAQ (reference sequence).

The chain joins TRBV10-3 to TRBJ1-1, with a weak D call TRBD1 (6 bases). V shed 6 bases and J shed 0 bases, with 20 bases lying between them. The CDR3 is made up of 17 amino acids. Germline assignment: CDR1 ENHRY and CDR2 SYGVKD. The CDR3 region has the DNA TGTGCCATCAGCCGGGGGTTCCGGGAGGGGGTGAACACTGAAGCTTTCTTT. Amino acid sequence: CAISRGFREGVNTEAFF.

This clonotype was counted once. The V gene is TRBV29-1, the J gene TRBJ2-7, with 10 bases aligning to TRBD1. Germline V lookup: CDR1 SQVTM, CDR2 ANQGSEA. V shed 6 bases and J 1 base; nucleotides not matched to a gene: 6. The CDR3 covers 14 residues. The CDR3 loop is CSVLGTGVSYEQYF. CDR3 bases: TGCAGCGTCCTCGGGACAGGGGTGTCCTACGAGCAGTACTTC.

In its sample, this clonotype was seen many times. The rearrangement links TRBV6-5 to TRBJ2-1, with 10 bases aligning to TRBD2. Germline V gene lookup returns CDR1 MNHEY and CDR2 SVGAGI. The junction had 4 bases not matched to a gene; V was cut back by 5 bases and J by 6 bases. The CDR3 length is 14 residues. The CDR3 region has the DNA TGTGCCAGCAGTCTACTAGCGGGAAGCAATGAGCAGTTCTTC. Protein sequence: CASSLLAGSNEQFF.

J is TRBJ2-5 and V is TRBV9, with D unclear. The CDR3 spans 14 residues. Looked up from germline, CDR1 is SGDLS and CDR2 is YYNGEE. The ends were cut back, 0 bases at V and 1 base at J, with 7 bases in the middle. CDR3: CASSVGNSQETQYF. CDR3 coding DNA: TGTGCCAGCAGCGTAGGTAACAGCCAAGAGACCCAGTACTTC.

CDR3 sequence: CASSLERPETRGNEQYF. The CDR3 nucleotides are TGTGCCAGCAGCTTAGAACGGCCTGAGACCCGTGGGAACGAGCAGTACTTC. The V call is TRBV7-6, the J call TRBJ2-7; D is ambiguous. CDR1 and CDR2 from the germline V gene are SGHVS and FNYEAQ. Trimming removed 1 base from V and 5 bases from J, with 21 bases in between. The CDR3 has 17 residues.

V gene TRBV5-1 combines with J gene TRBJ2-2; a possible D gene is TRBD2 (6 bases). In germline, CDR1 is SGHRS, CDR2 YFSETQ. This CDR3 region has 13 residues. The V end lost 4 bases, the J end lost 4 bases, and 8 bases lay between the germline ends. CDR3 bases: TGCGCCAGCAGCCGGGAGACCACCGGGGAGCTGTTTTTT. Its translation: CASSRETTGELFF.

This clonotype was seen a few times. The rearrangement uses TRBV18 and TRBJ1-1, with 7 bases aligning to TRBD1. V shed 1 base, J shed 10 bases, and the junction held 3 bases outside the gene matches. Per germline, CDR1 KGHSH and CDR2 LQKENI. This CDR3 spans 12 amino acids. The CDR3 DNA reads TGTGCCAGCTCACCACAGGGGGCCGGAGCTTTCTTT. This codes for CASSPQGAGAFF.

CDR3 bases: TGTGCCAGCAGCTTACAAATAGGTCTAGCGGCTACCGGGGAGCTGTTTTTT. The encoded protein is CASSLQIGLAATGELFF. The genes are TRBV7-9 and TRBJ2-2, with TRBD2 identical over 7 bases. The junction had 11 bases not matched to a gene; V was cut back by 2 bases and J by 5 bases. The CDR3 is 17 amino acids. Germline V gene sequence: CDR1 SEHNR, CDR2 FQNEAQ (reference sequence). The complete variable domain, with remaining parts taken from reference TRBV7-9 and TRBJ2-2, reads DTGVSQNPRHKITKRGQNVTFRCDPISEHNRLYWYRQTLGQGPEFLTYFQNEAQLEKSRLLSDRFSAERPKGSFSTLEIQRTEQGDSAMYLCASSLQIGLAATGELFFGEGSRLTVL.

This clonotype appeared a few times. The chain recombines TRBV24-1 with TRBJ2-1, with D perhaps TRBD1 (6 bases). Between the trimmed V and J ends, which lost 4 bases and 3 bases, there was a span of 15 bases. Germline CDR1 is KGHDR and CDR2 is SFDVKD. The CDR3 runs 16 residues. The CDR3 spells CATSDRQGPFYNEQFF. The CDR3 DNA reads as TGTGCCACCAGTGACCGTCAGGGGCCTTTCTACAATGAGCAGTTCTTC.

This clonotype was seen a handful of times. This chain joins TRBV15 and TRBJ2-5; 11 bases fit TRBD1. The junction had 6 bases not matched to a gene; V was cut back by 4 bases and J by 5 bases. The CDR3 consists of 15 residues. The V gene's germline CDR1 is LNHNV and CDR2 YYDKDF (reference sequence). CDR3 bases: TGTGCCACCAGCACCGGACAGGGGGCATACGAGACCCAGTACTTC. As protein: CATSTGQGAYETQYF. Based on the CDR3 plus reference TRBV15 and TRBJ2-5, the full variable domain is DAMVIQNPRYQVTQFGKPVTLSCSQTLNHNVMYWYQQKSSQAPKLLFHYYDKDFNNEADTPDNFQSRRPNTSFCFLDIRSPGLGDTAMYLCATSTGQGAYETQYFGPGTRLLVL.

The chain has TRBV6-6 and TRBJ1-2; no reliable D call. The CDR3 sequence is 12 residues long. The V gene's germline CDR1 is MNHNY and CDR2 SVGAGI (reference sequence). V shed 6 bases and J shed 3 bases, with 8 bases lying between them. CDR3 coding DNA: TGTGCCAGCAGCCGGGATGACTATGGCTACACCTTC. Translated: CASSRDDYGYTF.

The table lists this clonotype with many counts. The chain is built from TRBV20-1 and TRBJ2-7, with no clear D. In germline, CDR1 is DFQATT, CDR2 SNEGSKA (reference sequence). V lost 2 bases to trimming and J lost 6 bases, with 8 bases between them. The CDR3 length is 11 residues. The CDR3 sequence: CSARRRLEQYF. The DNA of the CDR3 is TGCAGTGCTAGACGCCGACTCGAGCAGTACTTC.

The V call is TRBV7-9, the J call TRBJ2-3; D gene uncertain. Germline CDR1 reads SEHNR; CDR2 reads FQNEAQ (reference sequence). The CDR3 is made up of 15 amino acids. V was pared by 1 base and J by 2 bases, with 10 bases between. This chain's CDR3 is CASSLVTGYTDTQYF. The CDR3 region has the DNA TGTGCCAGCAGCTTAGTAACGGGTTACACAGATACGCAGTATTTT.

The chain recombines TRBV7-9 with TRBJ1-1, with D unclear. Trimming left V 8 bases short and J 1 base short, with 2 bases between. This CDR3 contains 10 residues. The germline V gene encodes CDR1 SEHNR and CDR2 FQNEAQ (reference sequence). The CDR3 region has the DNA TGTGCCAGCGCGAACACTGAAGCTTTCTTT. Protein product: CASANTEAFF.

This clonotype was counted between two and nine times. The CDR3: CSVESDLTSYEQYF. DNA for the CDR3: TGCAGTGTCGAGTCAGACTTGACTTCCTACGAGCAGTACTTC. The V call is TRBV20-1, the J call TRBJ2-7, with D unclear. Trimming removed 7 bases at V and 1 base at J, with 17 bases between. Germline V lookup: CDR1 DFQATT, CDR2 SNEGSKA (reference sequence). There are 14 residues in the CDR3.

CDR3 protein: CASSPARELFF. As DNA, the CDR3 is TGTGCCAGCAGCCCGGCGAGGGAGCTGTTTTTT. The chain has TRBV3-1 and TRBJ2-2; D not certain. V dropped 4 bases and J dropped 9 bases, with 6 bases sitting between them. The CDR3 is 11 residues long. The V gene's germline CDR1 is LGHDT and CDR2 YNNKEL (reference sequence). The full variable domain, in which reference TRBV3-1 and TRBJ2-2 provide the parts outside the CDR3, is DTAVSQTPKYLVTQMGNDKSIKCEQNLGHDTMYWYKQDSKKFLKIMFSYNNKELIINETVPNRFSPKSPDKAHLNLHINSLELGDSAVYFCASSPARELFFGEGSRLTVL.

This clonotype was detected a few times. The chain uses TRBV4-2 and TRBJ2-7; 8 bases line up with TRBD2. V gave up 8 bases and J gave up 4 bases; unmatched junction bases: 16. This CDR3 region has 16 residues. Germline CDR1 reads LGHNA; CDR2 reads YNFKEQ. In nucleotides, the CDR3 is TGTGCCAGCCGACTCCGAGCAGCGGGGGATCGATACGAGCAGTACTTC. This sequence encodes CASRLRAAGDRYEQYF.

This clonotype appeared many times. V and J are TRBV7-2 and TRBJ2-2, with 7 bases fitting TRBD2. CDR3 size: 14 residues. Germline V gene data show CDR1 as SGHTA and CDR2 as FQGNSA. The ends lost 5 bases at V and 4 bases at J; junction bases unmatched: 4. The CDR3 is CASSPWGGTGELFF. DNA of the CDR3: TGTGCCAGCAGCCCCTGGGGGGGCACCGGGGAGCTGTTTTTT.

V gene TRBV20-1 combines with J gene TRBJ2-2; TRBD2 matches at 13 bases. The CDR3 is 20 amino acids. Unmatched junction bases numbered 17, after V lost 1 base and J lost 6 bases. Germline CDR1 reads DFQATT; CDR2 reads SNEGSKA (reference sequence). The CDR3 region has the DNA TGCAGTGCTAGAGCCACTAGCGGGGGGGCGATCCGCAACAGCGCCGGGGAGCTGTTTTTT. Translation: CSARATSGGAIRNSAGELFF.